This T cell receptor (beta chain) was recorded in a study of T cell repertoires in cytomegalovirus infection. At the level of the study: Carrying CMV and the relevant HLA type showed in public TCR beta signatures. Broader study findings: People with CMV and the relevant HLA were identified by cumulative public TCR beta family frequency.

The CDR3 has 14 residues. Germline V gene data show CDR1 as SGHTA and CDR2 as FQGNSA. V was shortened by 1 base and J by 3 bases, with 10 bases between the two germline ends. MiXCR, applied by TCRdb to the reads, yields one record per CDR3 protein. The data contain hundreds of thousands of distinct CDR3 sequences, 20% to 25% of them seen just once; the ten biggest clones take up 6.5% to 10%. This clonotype was seen ten or more times. Its antigen is unknown. The clonotype originates from a human donor in good health (CMV status not recorded). Some clones in this sample may be carry-over from other donors' samples. Material: CD8+ T cells from PBMCs. This rearrangement joins TRBV7-2 to TRBJ2-7; D may be TRBD1 (6 bases). CDR3 nucleotides: TGTGCCAGCAGCTTAGACGCAGGGGTCTACGAGCAGTACTTC. This encodes CASSLDAGVYEQYF.